This TCR beta chain was sequenced for a study of shared clonotypes between healthy human individuals. Negatively enriched CD4+ T cells were divided by CD45RA into naive and memory. Produced via immunoSEQ multiplex PCR; TCRdb's table is partial and in-frame only. The sample holds fewer than 1.4 million clones, around 78% seen once. CDR3 length: 17 residues. Trimming took 0 bases from V and 2 from J, leaving 14 bases between them. CDR1 SGDLS and CDR2 YYNGEE come from the germline V gene. The J gene is TRBJ2-2, the V gene TRBV9; D not resolved. Specimen: memory CD4+ T cells from PBMCs. Subset of the sample: CD45RA-negative fraction. The source is a man younger than 35 in good health. Some clones in this sample may be carry-over from other donors' samples. The CDR3 here is CASSVVALLGNTGELFF. CDR3 in DNA: TGTGCCAGCAGCGTAGTAGCCCTTTTGGGAAACACCGGGGAGCTGTTTTTT.